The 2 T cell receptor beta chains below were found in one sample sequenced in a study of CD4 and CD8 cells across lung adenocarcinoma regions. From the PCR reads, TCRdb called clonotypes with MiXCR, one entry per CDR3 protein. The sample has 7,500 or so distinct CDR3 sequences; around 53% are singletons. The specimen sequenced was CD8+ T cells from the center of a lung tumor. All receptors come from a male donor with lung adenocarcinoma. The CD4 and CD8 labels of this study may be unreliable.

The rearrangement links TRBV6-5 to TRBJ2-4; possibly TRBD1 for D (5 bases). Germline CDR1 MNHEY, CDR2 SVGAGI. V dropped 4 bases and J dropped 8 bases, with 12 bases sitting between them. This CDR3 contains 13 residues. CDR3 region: CASSSPGKDIQYF. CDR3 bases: TGTGCCAGCAGTTCCCCAGGGAAGGACATTCAGTACTTC.

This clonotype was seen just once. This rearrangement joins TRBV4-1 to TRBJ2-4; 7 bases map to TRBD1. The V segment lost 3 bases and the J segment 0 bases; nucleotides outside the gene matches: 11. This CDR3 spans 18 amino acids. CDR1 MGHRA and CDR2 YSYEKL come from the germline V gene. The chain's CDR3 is CASSHPSGPGGAKNIQYF. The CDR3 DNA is TGCGCCAGCAGCCACCCCTCAGGGCCAGGGGGAGCCAAAAACATTCAGTACTTC.